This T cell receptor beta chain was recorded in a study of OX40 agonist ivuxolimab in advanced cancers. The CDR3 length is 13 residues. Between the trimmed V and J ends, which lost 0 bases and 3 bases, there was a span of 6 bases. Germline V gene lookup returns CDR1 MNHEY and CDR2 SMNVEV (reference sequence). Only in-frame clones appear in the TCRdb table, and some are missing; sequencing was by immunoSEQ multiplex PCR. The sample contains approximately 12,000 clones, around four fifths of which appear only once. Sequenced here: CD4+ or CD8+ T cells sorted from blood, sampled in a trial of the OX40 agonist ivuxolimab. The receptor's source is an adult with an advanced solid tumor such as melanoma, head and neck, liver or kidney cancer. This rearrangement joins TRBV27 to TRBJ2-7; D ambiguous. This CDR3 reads CASSLSTSYEQYF. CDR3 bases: TGTGCCAGCAGTTTATCGACAAGCTACGAGCAGTACTTC.